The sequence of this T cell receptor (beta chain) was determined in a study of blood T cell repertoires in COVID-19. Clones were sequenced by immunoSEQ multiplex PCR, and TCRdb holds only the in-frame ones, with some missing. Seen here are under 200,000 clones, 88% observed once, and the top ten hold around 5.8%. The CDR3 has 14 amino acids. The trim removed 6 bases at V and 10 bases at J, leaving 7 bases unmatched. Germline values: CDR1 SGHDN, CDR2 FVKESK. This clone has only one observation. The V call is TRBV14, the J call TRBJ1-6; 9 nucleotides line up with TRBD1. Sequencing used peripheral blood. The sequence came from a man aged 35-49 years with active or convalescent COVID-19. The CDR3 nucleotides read TGTGCCAGCAGAGACCGGGACAGGGAGTCACCCCTCCACTTT. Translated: CASRDRDRESPLHF.